This T cell receptor beta chain was profiled in a study of T cells in Graves' hyperthyroidism and ophthalmopathy. Study-wide findings and caveats: Separation of ophthalmopathy from stable hyperthyroidism was achieved by a 13 V-J model.

The CDR3 regions of TCR beta were amplified from RNA transcripts. The primer set for the first-round RT-PCR of the TCR CDR3 was HTBI. TCRdb reprocessed the multiplex PCR reads via MiXCR and lists one record per CDR3 protein. This table holds about 350,000 distinct CDR3 sequences, 15% to 20% found once. There are 14 residues in the CDR3. There are many counts of this clonotype. Its antigen is unknown. With a much larger clone just one base away, this may be a read error. The chain couples TRBV12-3 or TRBV12-4 to TRBJ2-7; 8 nucleotides match TRBD2. The receptor comes from a woman between 40 and 50 years old with Graves' ophthalmopathy. Sequenced sample: blood. For the CDR3, the DNA is TGTACCAGCAGCGGGGGAGGGACCGGCTACGAGCAGTACTTC. Translating gives CTSSGGGTGYEQYF.